This T cell receptor (beta chain) originates from a study of response to subunit inactivated influenza vaccine. General observations from the study: The authors suggested that few new T cells are recruited per seasonal influenza vaccination.

In TCRdb, the RT-PCR reads were re-called with MiXCR into one record per CDR3 protein. This table has around 470,000 distinct CDR3 sequences, less than 7.5% appearing once. A note on this clonotype: Its antigen is unidentified.

This CDR3 is built from 15 residues. Germline CDR1 KGHSH, CDR2 LQKENI. V lost 6 bases, J lost 2 bases, and 14 bases lay in between. The V and J genes are TRBV18 and TRBJ2-1; the D is unclear. The material was PBMCs from blood, obtained around 25 months after vaccination. The receptor's source is a man between 50 and 75 years old who received an inactivated influenza vaccine. CDR3 residues: CASSVPRSTYNEQFF. The CDR3 coding sequence is TGTGCCAGCTCCGTACCCAGGAGCACCTACAATGAGCAGTTCTTC.